Listed here are 3 T cell receptor beta chains from one sample, sequenced in a study of radiation and T cells in renal cell carcinoma. Only in-frame clones appear in the TCRdb table, and some are missing; sequencing was by immunoSEQ multiplex PCR. The sample includes about 91,000 clones, 70% to 85% of them seen just once. The time point here: baseline pretreatment blood. Treatment here: 15 Gy SBRT to primary tumor, nephrectomy 4 weeks later. This material consisted of blood, taken from a patient whose treatment included radiotherapy and nephrectomy. The receptors stem from a man in his 60s with renal cell carcinoma.

The rearrangement joins TRBV5-1 to TRBJ2-7; D is tentatively TRBD1 or TRBD2 (5 bases each). V was pared by 4 bases and J by 3 bases, with 11 bases between. Germline-derived CDR1 and CDR2 are SGHRS and YFSETQ. CDR3 length: 13 residues. In DNA, the CDR3 is TGCGCCAGCAGCGTCAGGGAGAGCTACGAGCAGTACTTC. Amino acid sequence: CASSVRESYEQYF.

The V call is TRBV19, the J call TRBJ2-3; 9 bases line up with TRBD1. Per the germline V gene, CDR1 is LNHDA and CDR2 is SQIVND (reference sequence). Losses at the gene ends were 6 bases for V and 1 base for J; bases not matched to a gene: 5. CDR3 length equals 15 residues. The CDR3: CASRDGTGRTDTQYF. CDR3 nucleotides: TGTGCCAGTAGGGACGGGACAGGGCGCACAGATACGCAGTATTTT.

In nucleotides, the CDR3 is TGTGCCAGCAGTGAATCTTATCGACAGGGAAGTGGAAACACCATATATTTT. It encodes CASSESYRQGSGNTIYF. The chain combines TRBV6-1 with TRBJ1-3; TRBD1 aligns across 7 bases. The length of the CDR3 is 17 residues. Per germline, CDR1 MNHNS and CDR2 SASEGT. Unmatched junction bases numbered 10, after V lost 2 bases and J lost 3 bases.